The 10 T cell receptor beta chains given below trace back to one sample, sequenced in a study of shared clonotypes between healthy human individuals. TCRdb's table, derived via immunoSEQ multiplex PCR, lists solely in-frame clones and lacks some. Among 2 million to 2.5 million clones listed, 85% to 95% were seen once. Material for sequencing was naive CD4+ T cells from PBMCs. Sample subset: CD45RA+ positively selected. These receptors all come from a man younger than 35 in good health. Some clones in this sample may be carry-over from other donors' samples.

The rearrangement joins TRBV2 to TRBJ2-6; the D call may be TRBD1 or TRBD2 (5 bases each). The CDR3 length is 19 residues. Trimming pared 6 bases from V and 0 bases from J, leaving 21 bases between. CDR1 and CDR2 (germline): SNHLY, FYNNEI. The CDR3 nucleotides read TGTGCCAGCAGGGACCTGGGACCCAAGATCCTCTCTGGGGCCAACGTCCTGACTTTC. Its translation is CASRDLGPKILSGANVLTF.

V usage is TRBV29-1 and J usage is TRBJ1-1; D is perhaps TRBD1 (5 bases). This CDR3 spans 14 amino acids. Looked up from germline, CDR1 is SQVTM and CDR2 is ANQGSEA. With 6 bases removed from V and 1 base from J, the gap between germline ends came to 15 bases. The CDR3 bases are TGCAGCGTGCGACAGTTATTGGGGAACACTGAAGCTTTCTTT. The encoded protein is CSVRQLLGNTEAFF.

This chain uses TRBV5-1 with TRBJ1-5; 9 bases agree with TRBD1. Germline values: CDR1 SGHRS, CDR2 YFSETQ. V was clipped by 3 bases and J by 7 bases; unmatched bases: 5. This CDR3 region has 14 residues. CDR3 in DNA: TGCGCCAGCAGCTATGGGACAGGGCAGCAGCCCCAGCATTTT. It encodes CASSYGTGQQPQHF.

The chain is built from TRBV6-5 and TRBJ1-2; TRBD1 might be the D (6 bases). V was pared by 3 bases and J by 7 bases, with 18 bases between. The CDR3 covers 15 residues. Germline lookup yields CDR1 MNHEY and CDR2 SVGAGI. The CDR3 loop reads CASSYSTQGLSGYTF. The DNA for the CDR3 is TGTGCCAGCAGTTATTCCACACAGGGACTATCTGGCTACACCTTC.

The rearrangement links TRBV28 to TRBJ2-3; the D gene is possibly TRBD2 (6 bases). This CDR3 contains 14 residues. The germline V gene has CDR1 MDHEN and CDR2 SYDVKM. Trimming cost V 5 bases and J 9 bases, with 18 bases left between them. The CDR3 spells CASSRRDGRGTQYF. The DNA for the CDR3 is TGTGCCAGCAGTAGACGGGACGGGAGAGGGACGCAGTATTTT.

The chain links TRBV5-1 to TRBJ2-5; 12 bases are shared with TRBD1. The V segment lost 3 bases and the J segment 5 bases; nucleotides outside the gene matches: 8. From germline, CDR1 is SGHRS and CDR2 YFSETQ. The length of the CDR3 is 16 residues. CDR3 in amino acids: CASSSGGTGGLETQYF. The CDR3 coding sequence is TGCGCCAGCAGCTCCGGAGGGACAGGGGGCTTGGAGACCCAGTACTTC.

About this clone itself: One base away lies a much larger clone, so this may be a sequencing read error. The V and J genes are TRBV4-3 and TRBJ2-7; D uncertain. The CDR3 has 11 amino acids. CDR1 is LGHNA and CDR2 is YSLEER in the germline V gene. Trimming removed 4 bases from V and 0 bases from J, with 1 base in between. The CDR3, as DNA: TGCGCCAGCAGCCCCTCCTACGAGCAGTACTTC. Translated, it gives CASSPSYEQYF.

In nucleotides, the CDR3 is TGTGCCAGCAGCCGGAGACTAGCTGTGGGTGACGAGCAGTACTTC. This gives the protein CASSRRLAVGDEQYF. The J gene is TRBJ2-7, the V gene TRBV7-2; 7 nucleotides align to TRBD2. The V gene end was trimmed by 5 bases and the J gene end by 5 bases; junction bases not matched to a gene: 12. This CDR3 has 15 residues. Germline V gene data show CDR1 as SGHTA and CDR2 as FQGNSA.

This clone was counted only a few times. V usage is TRBV5-1 and J usage is TRBJ1-2, with D possibly matching TRBD1 (6 bases). The CDR3 is 12 residues long. CDR1 SGHRS and CDR2 YFSETQ come from the germline V gene. The V gene lost 7 bases and the J gene lost 5 bases, with 12 bases spanning the gap. The CDR3 DNA reads TGCGCCAGCGGTACAGGGACTTATGGCTACACCTTC. Its translation is CASGTGTYGYTF.

The rearrangement links TRBV27 to TRBJ1-5; D gene unclear. The germline gives CDR1 MNHEY, CDR2 SMNVEV (reference sequence). The V and J ends lost 5 bases and 0 bases respectively, with 11 bases between them. The CDR3 is 15 amino acids. CDR3 in amino acids: CASSPRAYSNQPQHF. CDR3 bases: TGTGCCAGCAGTCCGAGAGCTTATAGCAATCAGCCCCAGCATTTT.